Detailed here is one T cell receptor beta chain. The antigen is unknown. This entry comes from a study of beta chain features in type 1 diabetes. Study results and caveats: Possibly, sequencing cDNA over-represented cells that had high TCR expression levels. VDJ junctions sequenced from type 1 diabetes patients showed fewer insertions and more deletions. Type 1 diabetes patients had moderately but significantly shorter TCRB CDR3s in all four CD4+ subsets. Relative to healthy donors, patients appeared to have naive, central memory and Treg TCRB repertoires that were more similar.

The sequenced template was cDNA made from the entire isolated RNA. This table comes from immunoSEQ multiplex PCR, and its TCRdb copy is limited to in-frame clones, with some not included. This sample yields 300,000 to 450,000 clones, of which over 9% are seen a single time; around 0.66% belongs to the top ten. Germline V gives CDR1 SGHDN, CDR2 FVKESK. The CDR3 consists of 19 residues. V shed 3 bases and J shed 0 bases, with 18 bases lying between them. The authors sorted CD4+ naive, central memory, regulatory and stem cell-like memory cells via CD45RO/CCR7/CD25/CD127/CD95/CD27. This receptor was obtained from a man in his thirties or forties with type 1 diabetes. The sequencing input was central memory CD4+ T cells from blood. This chain links TRBV14 with TRBJ2-6; maybe TRBD1 (5 bases). CDR3 region: CASSHVWGDGPSGANVLTF. CDR3 nucleotide sequence: TGTGCCAGCAGCCATGTTTGGGGCGACGGACCCTCTGGGGCCAACGTCCTGACTTTC.